The 18 T cell receptor beta chains below come from one sample, sequenced in a study of T cell responses to AZD1222 COVID-19 vaccine. TCRdb's table, derived via immunoSEQ multiplex PCR, lists solely in-frame clones and lacks some. Altogether 95,000 to 150,000 clones are present, 92% being singletons, with the ten largest covering around 14%. Source: peripheral blood, taken on day 0 of AZD1222 vaccination. The receptors shown here come from an adult in good health.

The chain links TRBV5-8 to TRBJ1-5, with D unresolved. Trimming pared 6 bases from V and 4 bases from J, leaving 29 bases between. The CDR3 loop spans 19 amino acids. The germline V gene encodes CDR1 SGHTS and CDR2 YDEGEE. CDR3 DNA sequence: TGTGCCAGCATCCCTGCGCCAGTAGTAGACTGGACCGGGAATCAGCCCCAGCATTTT. This translates into CASIPAPVVDWTGNQPQHF.

About this clone: A read error may produce the germline difference seen at one junction end. The J gene is TRBJ1-5, the V gene TRBV6-2 or TRBV6-3; D not resolved. The length of the CDR3 is 14 residues. Per germline, CDR1 MNHEY and CDR2 SVGEGT. The DNA of the CDR3 is TGTGCCACCAGTCTCCCCGATCCATATCAGCCCCAGCATTTT. This translates into CATSLPDPYQPQHF.

This clone was detected only a few times. This chain connects TRBV7-9 to TRBJ2-3; 7 bases agree with TRBD2. V was clipped by 2 bases and J by 5 bases; unmatched bases: 13. CDR3 length: 17 amino acids. The V gene's germline CDR1 is SEHNR and CDR2 FQNEAQ (reference sequence). In DNA, the CDR3 is TGTGCCAGCAGCTTATTTCCAGCGGGGCCCTCGGGAGATACGCAGTATTTT. It encodes CASSLFPAGPSGDTQYF.

The chain couples TRBV10-1 to TRBJ2-1; perhaps TRBD2 as D (6 bases). V lost 3 bases, J lost 8 bases, and 17 bases lay in between. The CDR3 extends over 15 amino acids. Germline CDR1 is WNHNN and CDR2 is SYGVQD (reference sequence). In DNA form, the CDR3 reads TGCGCCAGCAGTGATGGCGGGACGGGCCTCGATGAGCAGTTCTTC. As protein: CASSDGGTGLDEQFF.

V usage is TRBV7-5 and J usage is TRBJ2-7; the table's D call of TRBD2 was not tested on the DNA. TRBV7-5 is designated a pseudogene. This CDR3 spans 15 amino acids. CDR3 DNA sequence: TGTGCCAGAAGCTTGGACTTCCCAGGTTCCTACGAGCAGTACTTC. It yields the protein CARSLDFPGSYEQYF.

This chain connects TRBV5-6 to TRBJ2-7; D unclear. V was clipped by 1 base and J by 4 bases, with 18 bases between them. The CDR3 contains 16 residues. Germline-derived CDR1 and CDR2 are SGHDT and YYEEEE. The CDR3, as DNA: TGTGCCAGCAGCTTGTATCTCCGGCTACCTGAGTACGAGCAGTACTTC. Its translation is CASSLYLRLPEYEQYF.

The count of this clone is one. The rearrangement uses TRBV6-5 and TRBJ2-1, with D possibly matching TRBD1 (6 bases). V was cut by 6 bases and J by 5 bases, with 17 bases left in between. This CDR3 has 15 amino acids. Germline assignment: CDR1 MNHEY and CDR2 SVGAGI. The CDR3 bases are TGTGCCAGCAGCACAGGGTATCAAGCTAACAATGAGCAGTTCTTC. It yields the protein CASSTGYQANNEQFF.

This clone was picked up one time. J is TRBJ2-2 and V is TRBV9, with D uncertain. The CDR3 has 15 amino acids. V lost 2 bases to trimming and J lost 2 bases, with 10 bases between them. CDR1 SGDLS and CDR2 YYNGEE come from the germline V gene. CDR3 coding DNA: TGTGCCAGCAGCGTCACCGGGCTAAACACCGGGGAGCTGTTTTTT. Its translation: CASSVTGLNTGELFF. The complete variable domain, with remaining parts taken from reference TRBV9 and TRBJ2-2, reads DSGVTQTPKHLITATGQRVTLRCSPRSGDLSVYWYQQSLDQGLQFLIQYYNGEERAKGNILERFSAQQFPDLHSELNLSSLELGDSALYFCASSVTGLNTGELFFGEGSRLTVL.

V and J are TRBV10-3 and TRBJ1-3; D is ambiguous. The germline gives CDR1 ENHRY, CDR2 SYGVKD. V lost 4 bases and J lost 2, with 3 bases in between. CDR3 length equals 12 residues. The CDR3 loop reads CAISATGNTIYF. The CDR3 nucleotides read TGTGCCATCAGTGCCACTGGAAACACCATATATTTT.

The CDR3 DNA reads as TGCGCCAGCAGCCGAGAACACGCAGTTAACTATGGCTACACCTTC. Its translation: CASSREHAVNYGYTF. The V call is TRBV4-3, the J call TRBJ1-2; D is uncertain. The CDR3 runs 15 residues. V was trimmed by 4 bases and J by 1 base, leaving 13 bases between them. Germline V lookup: CDR1 LGHNA, CDR2 YSLEER.

V is TRBV11-3 and J is TRBJ1-6; 7 bases line up with TRBD1. CDR1 is SGHNT and CDR2 is YENEEA in the germline V gene. V shed 4 bases and J 15 bases; nucleotides not matched to a gene: 6. The CDR3 has 12 residues. The CDR3 here is CASSYQGGILHF. CDR3 coding DNA: TGTGCCAGCAGCTACCAGGGGGGAATCCTCCACTTT.

The chain combines TRBV7-9 with TRBJ1-5, with D unclear. Trimming cost V 4 bases and J 6 bases, with 10 bases left between them. This CDR3 comprises 13 residues. Germline CDR1 and CDR2: SEHNR and FQNEAQ (reference sequence). Here the CDR3 DNA reads TGTGCCAGCAGCTCTCGAGTCGGTCAGCCCCAGCATTTT. Protein: CASSSRVGQPQHF.

This rearrangement joins TRBV4-3 to TRBJ1-5, with D unclear. Germline-derived CDR1 and CDR2 are LGHNA and YSLEER. V was trimmed by 2 bases and J by 6 bases, leaving 11 bases between them. This CDR3 is built from 14 residues. The CDR3, as DNA: TGCGCCAGCAGCCAAAACGCCAGAGGTCAGCCCCAGCATTTT. Translated, it gives CASSQNARGQPQHF.

The rearrangement links TRBV4-3 to TRBJ1-1; D gene uncertain. The germline V gene has CDR1 LGHNA and CDR2 YSLEER. The length of the CDR3 is 12 residues. Trimming pared 2 bases from V and 1 base from J, leaving 2 bases between. CDR3 sequence reads: CASSQTNTEAFF. CDR3 nucleotides: TGCGCCAGCAGCCAAACGAACACTGAAGCTTTCTTT.

The rearrangement links TRBV15 to TRBJ1-4; 9 bases align to TRBD1. The trim removed 7 bases at V and 2 bases at J, leaving 5 bases unmatched. From germline, CDR1 is LNHNV and CDR2 YYDKDF (reference sequence). This CDR3 is built from 15 residues. The CDR3: CATTPGTGTNEKLFF. The CDR3 bases are TGTGCCACCACTCCCGGGACAGGGACTAATGAAAAACTGTTTTTT.

The chain carries TRBV12-3 or TRBV12-4 and TRBJ1-1; D unclear. Trimming pared 2 bases from V and 4 bases from J, leaving 5 bases between. CDR3 length: 12 amino acids. The CDR3 spells CASSLSSTEAFF. In DNA form, the CDR3 reads TGTGCCAGCAGTTTATCGAGCACTGAAGCTTTCTTT.

The CDR3 is CASSPHLTGRRGWTEAFF. CDR3 nucleotide sequence: TGTGCCAGCAGCCCCCATCTGACAGGTCGGAGAGGGTGGACTGAAGCTTTCTTT. The chain links TRBV11-2 to TRBJ1-1; D may be TRBD1 (6 bases). V lost 5 bases, J lost 5 bases, and 27 bases lay in between. The CDR3 totals 18 residues. Germline V gives CDR1 SGHAT, CDR2 FQNNGV.

The chain carries TRBV18 and TRBJ2-7; TRBD1 matches 8 bases. The V gene's germline CDR1 is KGHSH and CDR2 LQKENI. V shed 5 bases and J 5 bases; nucleotides not matched to a gene: 8. The CDR3 has 14 amino acids. The CDR3: CASSARQGNDEQYF. CDR3 bases: TGTGCCAGCTCAGCCCGACAGGGGAACGACGAGCAGTACTTC.